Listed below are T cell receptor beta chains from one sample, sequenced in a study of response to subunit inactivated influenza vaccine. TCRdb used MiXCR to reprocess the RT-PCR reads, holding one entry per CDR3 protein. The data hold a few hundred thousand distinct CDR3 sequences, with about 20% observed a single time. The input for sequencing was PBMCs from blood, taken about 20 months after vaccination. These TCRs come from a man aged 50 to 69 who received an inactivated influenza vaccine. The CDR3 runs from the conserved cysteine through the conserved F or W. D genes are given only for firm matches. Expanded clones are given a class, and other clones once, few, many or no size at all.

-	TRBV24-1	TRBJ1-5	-	CATSDGWSNQPQHF	TGTGCCACCAGTGACGGGTGGAGCAATCAGCCCCAGCATTTT
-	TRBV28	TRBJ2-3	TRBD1	CASQFGDRAIWADTQYF	TGTGCCAGCCAGTTTGGGGACAGGGCGATATGGGCAGATACGCAGTATTTT
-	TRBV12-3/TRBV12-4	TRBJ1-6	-	CASSWETTTLHF	TGTGCCAGCAGTTGGGAGACTACCACCCTCCACTTT
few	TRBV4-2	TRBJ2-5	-	CASSQDSGVQETQYF	TGTGCCAGCAGCCAAGATTCTGGCGTCCAAGAGACCCAGTACTTC
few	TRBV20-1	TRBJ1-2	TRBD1	CSARLQGANYGYTF	TGCAGTGCTAGGCTACAGGGGGCCAACTATGGCTACACCTTC
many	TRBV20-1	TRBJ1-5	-	CSARKITESQPQHF	TGCAGTGCTAGAAAAATAACAGAAAGTCAGCCCCAGCATTTT
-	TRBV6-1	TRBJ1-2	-	CASRQYRDYGYTF	TGTGCCAGCAGACAATACAGGGACTATGGCTACACCTTC
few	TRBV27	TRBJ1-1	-	CASSFSFLIGATNTEAFF	TGTGCCAGCAGTTTTTCCTTTTTGATCGGGGCTACTAACACTGAAGCTTTCTTT
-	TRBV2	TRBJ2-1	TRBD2	CASREETSGRNEQFF	TGTGCCAGCAGGGAAGAGACTAGCGGGAGGAATGAGCAGTTCTTC
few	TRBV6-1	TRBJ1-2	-	CASRSGANYGYTF	TGTGCCAGCAGGTCAGGCGCTAACTATGGCTACACCTTC
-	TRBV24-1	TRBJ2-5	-	CATRSSGGEETQYF	TGTGCCACCAGATCCTCCGGGGGTGAGGAGACCCAGTACTTC
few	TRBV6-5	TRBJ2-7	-	CASSYSIGRIGLSFYEQYF	TGTGCCAGCAGTTACTCGATTGGACGGATCGGGCTCTCGTTTTACGAGCAGTACTTC
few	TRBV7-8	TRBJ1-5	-	CASSLEGGASNQPQHF	TGTGCCAGCAGCTTAGAGGGAGGGGCTAGCAATCAGCCCCAGCATTTT
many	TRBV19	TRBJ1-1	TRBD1	CASSTTGGTEAFF	TGTGCCAGTAGTACGACAGGGGGCACTGAAGCTTTCTTT
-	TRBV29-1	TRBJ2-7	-	CSAAPRGKAYEQYF	TGCAGCGCGGCCCCCAGGGGAAAGGCATACGAGCAGTACTTC
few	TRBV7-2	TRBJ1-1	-	CASSLYRHTEAFF	TGTGCCAGCAGCTTATACAGGCACACTGAAGCTTTCTTT
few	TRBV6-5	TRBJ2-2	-	CASSYSVLGTGELFF	TGTGCCAGCAGTTACTCGGTCCTGGGGACCGGGGAGCTGTTTTTT